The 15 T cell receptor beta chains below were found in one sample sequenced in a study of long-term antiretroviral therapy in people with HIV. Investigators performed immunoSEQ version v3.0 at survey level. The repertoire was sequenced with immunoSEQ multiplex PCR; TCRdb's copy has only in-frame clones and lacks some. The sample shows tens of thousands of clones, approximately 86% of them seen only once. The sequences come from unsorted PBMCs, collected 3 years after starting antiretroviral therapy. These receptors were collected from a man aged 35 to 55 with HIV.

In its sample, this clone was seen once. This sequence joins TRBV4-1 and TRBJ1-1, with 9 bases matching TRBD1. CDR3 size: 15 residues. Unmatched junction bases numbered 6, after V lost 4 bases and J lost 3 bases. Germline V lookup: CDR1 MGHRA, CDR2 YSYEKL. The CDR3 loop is CASSPIQGADTEAFF. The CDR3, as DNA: TGCGCCAGCAGCCCGATACAGGGGGCGGACACTGAAGCTTTCTTT.

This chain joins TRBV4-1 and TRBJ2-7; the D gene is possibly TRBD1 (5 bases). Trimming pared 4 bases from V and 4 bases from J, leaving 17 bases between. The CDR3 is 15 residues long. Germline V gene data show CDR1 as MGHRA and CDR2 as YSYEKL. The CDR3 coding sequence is TGCGCCAGCAGCCCGCTGTCCTCAGGGTTTTACGAGCAGTACTTC. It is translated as CASSPLSSGFYEQYF.

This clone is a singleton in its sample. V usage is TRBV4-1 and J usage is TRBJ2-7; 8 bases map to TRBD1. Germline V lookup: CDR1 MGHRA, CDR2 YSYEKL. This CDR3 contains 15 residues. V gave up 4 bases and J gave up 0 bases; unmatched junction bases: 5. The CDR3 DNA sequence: TGCGCCAGCAGCCTGGACAGGGCTTTCTCCTACGAGCAGTACTTC. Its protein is CASSLDRAFSYEQYF.

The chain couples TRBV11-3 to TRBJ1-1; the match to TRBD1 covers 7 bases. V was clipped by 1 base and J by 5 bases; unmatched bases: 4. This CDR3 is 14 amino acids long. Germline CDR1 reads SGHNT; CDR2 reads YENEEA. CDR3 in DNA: TGTGCCAGCAGCTTAGCGGCAGGGGGGACTGAAGCTTTCTTT. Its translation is CASSLAAGGTEAFF.

The chain's CDR3 is CASSLDPANHNEQFF. The CDR3 DNA follows: TGCGCCAGCAGCTTGGATCCGGCTAACCACAATGAGCAGTTCTTC. This chain joins TRBV5-1 and TRBJ2-1; D gene ambiguous. The CDR3 covers 15 residues. Trimming took 0 bases from V and 5 from J, leaving 12 bases between them. Looked up from germline, CDR1 is SGHRS and CDR2 is YFSETQ. The complete variable domain, with remaining parts taken from reference TRBV5-1 and TRBJ2-1, reads KAGVTQTPRYLIKTRGQQVTLSCSPISGHRSVSWYQQTPGQGLQFLFEYFSETQRNKGNFPGRFSGRQFSNSRSEMNVSTLELGDSALYLCASSLDPANHNEQFFGPGTRLTVL.

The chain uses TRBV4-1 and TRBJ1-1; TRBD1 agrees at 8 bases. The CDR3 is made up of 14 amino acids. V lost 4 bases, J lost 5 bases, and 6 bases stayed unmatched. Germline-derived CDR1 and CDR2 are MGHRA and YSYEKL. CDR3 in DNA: TGCGCCAGCAGCCCGCAGGGGGCGCGGACTGAAGCTTTCTTT. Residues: CASSPQGARTEAFF.

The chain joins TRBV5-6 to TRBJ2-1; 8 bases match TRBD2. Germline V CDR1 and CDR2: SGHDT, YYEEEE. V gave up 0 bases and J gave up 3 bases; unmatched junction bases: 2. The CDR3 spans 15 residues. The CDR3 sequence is CASSLEGLDYNEQFF. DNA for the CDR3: TGTGCCAGCAGCTTGGAGGGACTAGACTACAATGAGCAGTTCTTC. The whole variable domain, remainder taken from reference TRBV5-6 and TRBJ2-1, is DAGVTQSPTHLIKTRGQQVTLRCSPKSGHDTVSWYQQALGQGPQFIFQYYEEEERQRGNFPDRFSGHQFPNYSSELNVNALLLGDSALYLCASSLEGLDYNEQFFGPGTRLTVL.

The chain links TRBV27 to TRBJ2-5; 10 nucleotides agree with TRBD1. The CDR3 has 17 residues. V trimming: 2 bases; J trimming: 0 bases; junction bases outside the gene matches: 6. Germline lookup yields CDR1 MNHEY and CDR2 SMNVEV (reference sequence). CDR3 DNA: TGTGCCAGCAGTTTAATAGGGGGACAGGGGTACCAAGAGACCCAGTACTTC. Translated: CASSLIGGQGYQETQYF.

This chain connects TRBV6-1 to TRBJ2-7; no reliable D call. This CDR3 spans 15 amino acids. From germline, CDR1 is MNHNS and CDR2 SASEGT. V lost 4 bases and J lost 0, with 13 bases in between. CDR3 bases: TGTGCCAGCAGTGTGGTGGCGGCCGACTCCTACGAGCAGTACTTC. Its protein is CASSVVAADSYEQYF.

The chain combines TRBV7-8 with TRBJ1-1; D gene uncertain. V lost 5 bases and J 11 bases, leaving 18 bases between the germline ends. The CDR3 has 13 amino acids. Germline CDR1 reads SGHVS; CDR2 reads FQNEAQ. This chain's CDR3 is CASSPRALLKAFF. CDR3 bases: TGTGCCAGCAGCCCGAGGGCCCTCCTTAAGGCTTTCTTT. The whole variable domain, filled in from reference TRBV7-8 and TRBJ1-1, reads GAGVSQSPRYKVAKRGQDVALRCDPISGHVSLFWYQQALGQGPEFLTYFQNEAQLDKSGLPSDRFFAERPEGSVSTLKIQRTQQEDSAVYLCASSPRALLKAFFGQGTRLTVV.

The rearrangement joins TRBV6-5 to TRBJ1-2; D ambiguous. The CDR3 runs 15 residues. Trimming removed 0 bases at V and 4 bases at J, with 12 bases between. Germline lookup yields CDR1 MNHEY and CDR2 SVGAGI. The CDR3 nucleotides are TGTGCCAGCAGTTACTCGAGCACCTACTCCTATGGCTACACCTTC. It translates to CASSYSSTYSYGYTF.

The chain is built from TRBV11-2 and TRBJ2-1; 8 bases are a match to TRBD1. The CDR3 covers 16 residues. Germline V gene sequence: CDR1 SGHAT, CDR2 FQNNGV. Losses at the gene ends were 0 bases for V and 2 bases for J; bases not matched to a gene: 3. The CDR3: CASSLDRTGPYNEQFF. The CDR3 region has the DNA TGTGCCAGCAGCTTAGATCGGACAGGGCCCTACAATGAGCAGTTCTTC.

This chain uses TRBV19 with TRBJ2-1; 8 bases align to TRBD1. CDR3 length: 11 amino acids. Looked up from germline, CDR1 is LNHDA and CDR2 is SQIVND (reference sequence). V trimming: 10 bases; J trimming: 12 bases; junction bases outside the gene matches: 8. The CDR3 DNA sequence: TGTGCCACTACAGGGGGGACTTCGCAGTTCTTC. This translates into CATTGGTSQFF.

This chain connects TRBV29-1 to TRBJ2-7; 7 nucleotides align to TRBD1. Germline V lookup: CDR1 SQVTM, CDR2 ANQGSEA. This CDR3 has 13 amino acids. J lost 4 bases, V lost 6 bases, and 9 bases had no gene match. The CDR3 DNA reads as TGCAGCGTCACCGGGACAGCTTTTTACGAGCAGTACTTC. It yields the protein CSVTGTAFYEQYF.

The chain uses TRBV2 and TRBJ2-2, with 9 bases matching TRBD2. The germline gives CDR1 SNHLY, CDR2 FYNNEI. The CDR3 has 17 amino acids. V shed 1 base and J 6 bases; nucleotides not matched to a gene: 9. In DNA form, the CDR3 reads TGTGCCAGCAGTGAAGGAAGGACTAGCGTTCGGTCCGGGGAGCTGTTTTTT. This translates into CASSEGRTSVRSGELFF.